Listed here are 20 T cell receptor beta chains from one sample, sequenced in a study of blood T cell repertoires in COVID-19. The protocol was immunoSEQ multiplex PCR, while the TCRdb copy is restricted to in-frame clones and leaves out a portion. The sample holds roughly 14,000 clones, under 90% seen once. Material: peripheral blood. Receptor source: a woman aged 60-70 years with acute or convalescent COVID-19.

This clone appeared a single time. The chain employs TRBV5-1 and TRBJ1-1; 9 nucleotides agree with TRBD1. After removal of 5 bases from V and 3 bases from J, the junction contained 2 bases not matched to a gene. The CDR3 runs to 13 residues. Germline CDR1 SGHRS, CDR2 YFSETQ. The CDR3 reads CASRRQGDTEAFF. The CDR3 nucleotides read TGCGCCAGCAGGAGACAGGGGGACACTGAAGCTTTCTTT.

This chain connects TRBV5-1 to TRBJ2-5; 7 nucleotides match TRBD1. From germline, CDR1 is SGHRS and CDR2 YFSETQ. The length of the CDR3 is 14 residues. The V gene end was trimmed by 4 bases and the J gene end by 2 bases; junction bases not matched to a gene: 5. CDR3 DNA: TGCGCCAGCAGCCCTGACAGGGCTCAAGAGACCCAGTACTTC. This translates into CASSPDRAQETQYF. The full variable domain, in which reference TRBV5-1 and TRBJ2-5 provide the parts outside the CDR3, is KAGVTQTPRYLIKTRGQQVTLSCSPISGHRSVSWYQQTPGQGLQFLFEYFSETQRNKGNFPGRFSGRQFSNSRSEMNVSTLELGDSALYLCASSPDRAQETQYFGPGTRLLVL.

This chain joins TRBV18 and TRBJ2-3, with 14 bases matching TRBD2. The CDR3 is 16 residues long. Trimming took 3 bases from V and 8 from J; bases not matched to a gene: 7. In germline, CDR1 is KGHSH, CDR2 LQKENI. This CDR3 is CASSPWTSGGSGTQYF. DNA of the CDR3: TGTGCCAGCTCACCCTGGACTAGCGGGGGGAGTGGTACGCAGTATTTT. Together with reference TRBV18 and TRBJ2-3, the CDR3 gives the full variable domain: NAGVMQNPRHLVRRRGQEARLRCSPMKGHSHVYWYRQLPEEGLKFMVYLQKENIIDESGMPKERFSAEFPKEGPSILRIQQVVRGDSAAYFCASSPWTSGGSGTQYFGPGTRLTVL.

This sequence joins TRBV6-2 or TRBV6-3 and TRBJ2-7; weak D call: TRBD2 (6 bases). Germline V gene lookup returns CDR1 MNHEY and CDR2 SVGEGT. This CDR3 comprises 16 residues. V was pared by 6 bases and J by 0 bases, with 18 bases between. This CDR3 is CASSSPALARSYEQYF. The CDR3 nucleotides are TGTGCCAGCAGCTCGCCGGCTCTAGCGCGCTCCTACGAGCAGTACTTC.

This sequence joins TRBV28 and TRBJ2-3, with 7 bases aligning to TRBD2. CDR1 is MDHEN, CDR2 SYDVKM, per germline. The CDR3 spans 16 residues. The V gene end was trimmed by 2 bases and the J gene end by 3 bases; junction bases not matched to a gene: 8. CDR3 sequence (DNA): TGTGCCAGCAGTTTAGACCGGGCGGGGGAAACAGATACGCAGTATTTT. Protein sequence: CASSLDRAGETDTQYF.

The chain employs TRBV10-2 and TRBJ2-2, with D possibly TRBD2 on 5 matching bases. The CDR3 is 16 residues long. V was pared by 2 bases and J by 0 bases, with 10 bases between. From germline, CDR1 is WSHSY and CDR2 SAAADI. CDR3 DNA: TGCGCCAGCAGTGAGAAGCGGCCAGCGAACACCGGGGAGCTGTTTTTT. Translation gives CASSEKRPANTGELFF.

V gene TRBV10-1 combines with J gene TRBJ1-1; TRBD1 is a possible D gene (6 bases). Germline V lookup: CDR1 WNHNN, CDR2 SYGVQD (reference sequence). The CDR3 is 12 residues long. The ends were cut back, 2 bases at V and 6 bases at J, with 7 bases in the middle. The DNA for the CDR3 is TGCGCCAGCAGTGAGGGGGGCTCTGAAGCTTTCTTT. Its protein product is CASSEGGSEAFF.

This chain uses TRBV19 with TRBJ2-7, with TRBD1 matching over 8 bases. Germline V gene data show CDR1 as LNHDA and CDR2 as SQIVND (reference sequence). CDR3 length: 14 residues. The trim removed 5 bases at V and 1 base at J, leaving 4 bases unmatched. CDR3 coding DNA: TGTGCCAGTAGTGACCGGGACAGGTCCTACGAGCAGTACTTC. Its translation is CASSDRDRSYEQYF.

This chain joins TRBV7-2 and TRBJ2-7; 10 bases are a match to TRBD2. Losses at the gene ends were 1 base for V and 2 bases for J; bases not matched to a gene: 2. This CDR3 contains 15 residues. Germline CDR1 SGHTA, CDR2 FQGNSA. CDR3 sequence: CASSLVLAGAYEQYF. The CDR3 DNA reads TGTGCCAGCAGCTTAGTTCTAGCGGGGGCCTACGAGCAGTACTTC.

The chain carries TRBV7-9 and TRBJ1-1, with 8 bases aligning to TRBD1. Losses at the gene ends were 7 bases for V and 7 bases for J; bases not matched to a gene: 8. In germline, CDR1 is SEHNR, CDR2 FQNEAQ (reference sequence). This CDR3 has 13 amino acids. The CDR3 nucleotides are TGTGCCAGCAAGGACAGGGCCTCAATTGAAGCTTTCTTT. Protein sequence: CASKDRASIEAFF.

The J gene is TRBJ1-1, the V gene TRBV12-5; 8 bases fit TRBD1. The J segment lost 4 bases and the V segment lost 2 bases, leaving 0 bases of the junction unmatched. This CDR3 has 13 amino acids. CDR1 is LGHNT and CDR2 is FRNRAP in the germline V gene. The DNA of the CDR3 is TGTGCTAGTGGTTTGACAGGGGGCACTGAAGCTTTCTTT. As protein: CASGLTGGTEAFF.

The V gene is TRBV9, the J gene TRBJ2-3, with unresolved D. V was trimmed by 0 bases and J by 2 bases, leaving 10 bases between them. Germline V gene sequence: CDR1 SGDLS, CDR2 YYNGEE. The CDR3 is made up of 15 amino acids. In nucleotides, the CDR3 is TGTGCCAGCAGCGTAGTGATGGAGTTCACAGATACGCAGTATTTT. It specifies CASSVVMEFTDTQYF.

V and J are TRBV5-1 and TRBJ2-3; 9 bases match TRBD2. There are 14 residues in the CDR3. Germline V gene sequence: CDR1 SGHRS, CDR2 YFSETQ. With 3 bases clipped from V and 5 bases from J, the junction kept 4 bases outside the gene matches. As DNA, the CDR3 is TGCGCCAGCAGCTCAGCGGGGGGACAAGATACGCAGTATTTT. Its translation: CASSSAGGQDTQYF.

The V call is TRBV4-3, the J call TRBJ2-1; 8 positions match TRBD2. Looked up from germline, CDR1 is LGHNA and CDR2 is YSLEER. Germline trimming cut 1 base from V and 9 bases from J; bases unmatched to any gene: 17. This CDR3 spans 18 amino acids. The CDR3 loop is CASSQVGRGLEGQGEQFF. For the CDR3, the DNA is TGCGCCAGCAGCCAAGTAGGGAGGGGACTAGAGGGCCAGGGTGAGCAGTTCTTC.

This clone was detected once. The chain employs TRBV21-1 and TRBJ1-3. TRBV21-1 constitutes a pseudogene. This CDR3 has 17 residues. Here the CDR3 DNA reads TGTGCCAGCAGCTCTACCTCCCCCGGGGGAACTGGAAACACCATATATTTT. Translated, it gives CASSSTSPGGTGNTIYF.

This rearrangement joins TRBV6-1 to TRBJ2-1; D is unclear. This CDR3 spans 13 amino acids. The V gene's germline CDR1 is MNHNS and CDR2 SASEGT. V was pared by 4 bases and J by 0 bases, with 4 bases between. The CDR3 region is CASSASSYNEQFF. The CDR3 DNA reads TGTGCCAGCAGTGCGAGCTCCTACAATGAGCAGTTCTTC.

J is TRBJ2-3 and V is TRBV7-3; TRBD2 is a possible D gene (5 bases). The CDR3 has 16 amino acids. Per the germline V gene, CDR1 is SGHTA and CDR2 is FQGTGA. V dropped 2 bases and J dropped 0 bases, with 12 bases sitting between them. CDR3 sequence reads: CASSLARGLSTDTQYF. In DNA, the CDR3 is TGTGCCAGCAGCTTAGCTCGGGGTCTTAGCACAGATACGCAGTATTTT. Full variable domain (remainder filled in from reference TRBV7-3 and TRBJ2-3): GAGVSQTPSNKVTEKGKYVELRCDPISGHTALYWYRQSLGQGPEFLIYFQGTGAADDSGLPNDRFFAVRPEGSVSTLKIQRTERGDSAVYLCASSLARGLSTDTQYFGPGTRLTVL.

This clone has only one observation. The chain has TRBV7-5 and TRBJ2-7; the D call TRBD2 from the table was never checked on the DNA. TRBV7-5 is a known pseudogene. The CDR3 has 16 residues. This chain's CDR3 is CARSLVSGVSGYEQYF. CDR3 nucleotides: TGTGCCAGAAGCTTAGTTTCGGGTGTGTCGGGGTACGAGCAGTACTTC.

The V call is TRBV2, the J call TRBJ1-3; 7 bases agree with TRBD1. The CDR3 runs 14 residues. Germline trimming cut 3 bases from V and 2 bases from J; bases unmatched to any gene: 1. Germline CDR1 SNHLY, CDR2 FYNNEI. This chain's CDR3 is CASSDRGTGNTIYF. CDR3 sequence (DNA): TGTGCCAGCAGTGACAGGGGGACTGGAAACACCATATATTTT.

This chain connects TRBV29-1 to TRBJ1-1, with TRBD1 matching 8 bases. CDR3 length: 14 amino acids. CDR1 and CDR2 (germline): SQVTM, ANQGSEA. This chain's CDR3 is CSSIGDRSNTEAFF. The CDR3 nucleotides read TGCAGTTCGATTGGGGACAGGTCGAACACTGAAGCTTTCTTT.